This record looks at one T cell receptor beta chain sequence and its context. The table came from immunoSEQ multiplex PCR; TCRdb's copy has only in-frame clones and leaves some out. Among 150,000 to 200,000 clones listed, about 88% were seen once. Losses at the gene ends were 5 bases for V and 4 bases for J; bases not matched to a gene: 8. In germline, CDR1 is SGHTA, CDR2 FQGNSA. The CDR3 runs 15 residues. This sample is part of a study of blood T cell repertoires in COVID-19. Sequencing input: peripheral blood. The rearrangement uses TRBV7-2 and TRBJ1-3, with TRBD1 matching over 7 bases. This TCR derives from a human donor in a cohort sampled during active COVID-19. The CDR3 DNA follows: TGTGCCAGCAGCCACTTGCAGGGGGACGGAAACACCATATATTTT. Its protein product is CASSHLQGDGNTIYF.